This entry is about one T cell receptor beta chain. Its antigen is currently unknown. Researchers ran the PCR with 60 Vbeta and 13 Jbeta primers. Profiled with immunoSEQ multiplex PCR; TCRdb holds only in-frame clones, not every one. This table holds around 87,000 clones, 81% found once. This CDR3 has 16 residues. CDR1 and CDR2 (germline): LNHDA, SQIVND (reference sequence). V lost 3 bases, J lost 0 bases, and 12 bases lay in between. This record comes from a study of cytomegalovirus exposure and HLA in healthy donors. Overall study results and limits: As a later analysis showed, a missense DCLRE1C variant was linked to trimming of TCR beta V- and J-genes. Researchers counted roughly 160 TCR beta chains as cytomegalovirus-associated. Presence/absence results assume similar sequencing depth per donor, which may not hold.

The TCR originated in a girl aged 2 to 9 in good health and CMV-seropositive. The source material was PBMCs. V usage is TRBV19 and J usage is TRBJ2-4; TRBD1 might be the D (6 bases). The CDR3: CASSMSGTLAKNIQYF. CDR3 DNA: TGTGCCAGTAGTATGTCCGGGACATTAGCCAAAAACATTCAGTACTTC.